This TCR beta chain is from a study of identical twins. Template switching created a universal primer site, and the cDNA included unique molecular identifiers. From the 5' RACE reads, TCRdb called clonotypes with MiXCR, one entry per CDR3 protein. This table holds hundreds of thousands of distinct CDR3 sequences, about 7.3% found once. The length of the CDR3 is 14 residues. V lost 5 bases, J lost 6 bases, and 16 bases lay in between. The same sample was also used in a study of yellow fever vaccine responses in identical twins.

Sequencing was done on a sample of memory (CD45RO+) T cells sorted from blood. The rearrangement joins TRBV12-3 or TRBV12-4 to TRBJ2-5; no definite D call. This clonotype was sampled from a woman aged 18-29 years in good health. CDR3 sequence (DNA): TGTGCCAGCAGTCCCCGAGGCCCTGTCAAGACCCAGTACTTC. Its translation: CASSPRGPVKTQYF.